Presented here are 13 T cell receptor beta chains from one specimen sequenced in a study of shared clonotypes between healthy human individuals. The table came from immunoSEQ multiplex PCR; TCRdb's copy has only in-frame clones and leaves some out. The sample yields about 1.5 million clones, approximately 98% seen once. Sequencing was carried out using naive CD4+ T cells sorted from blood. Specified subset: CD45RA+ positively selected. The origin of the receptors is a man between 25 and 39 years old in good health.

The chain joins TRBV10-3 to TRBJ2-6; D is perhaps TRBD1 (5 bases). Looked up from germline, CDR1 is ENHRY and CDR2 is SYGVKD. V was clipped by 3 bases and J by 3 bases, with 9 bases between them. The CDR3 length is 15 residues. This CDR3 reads CAISEQAGGANVLTF. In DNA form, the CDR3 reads TGTGCCATCAGTGAACAGGCTGGTGGGGCCAACGTCCTGACTTTC.

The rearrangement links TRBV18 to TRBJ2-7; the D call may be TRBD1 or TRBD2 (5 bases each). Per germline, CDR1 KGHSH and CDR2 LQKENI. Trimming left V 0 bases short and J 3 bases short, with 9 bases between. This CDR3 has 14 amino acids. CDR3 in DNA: TGTGCCAGCTCACCACCGGGGGTGGACTACGAGCAGTACTTC. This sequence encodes CASSPPGVDYEQYF.

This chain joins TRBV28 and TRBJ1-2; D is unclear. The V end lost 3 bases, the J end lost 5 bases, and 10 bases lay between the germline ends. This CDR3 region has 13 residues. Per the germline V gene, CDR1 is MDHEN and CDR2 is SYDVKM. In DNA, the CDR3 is TGTGCCAGCAGTTTGGGGAGGTGGTATGGCTACACCTTC. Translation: CASSLGRWYGYTF.

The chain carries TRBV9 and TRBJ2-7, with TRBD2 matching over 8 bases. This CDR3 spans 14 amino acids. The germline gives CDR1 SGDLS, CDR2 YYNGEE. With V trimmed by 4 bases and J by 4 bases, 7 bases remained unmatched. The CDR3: CASSQGLVGYEQYF. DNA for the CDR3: TGTGCCAGCAGCCAGGGACTAGTTGGGTACGAGCAGTACTTC.

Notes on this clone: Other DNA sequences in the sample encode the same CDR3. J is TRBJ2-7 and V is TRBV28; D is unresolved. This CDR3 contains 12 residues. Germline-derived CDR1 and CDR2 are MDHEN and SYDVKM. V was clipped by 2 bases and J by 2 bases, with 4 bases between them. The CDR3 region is CASSLVAYEQYF. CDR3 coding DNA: TGTGCCAGCAGTTTAGTCGCCTACGAGCAGTACTTC.

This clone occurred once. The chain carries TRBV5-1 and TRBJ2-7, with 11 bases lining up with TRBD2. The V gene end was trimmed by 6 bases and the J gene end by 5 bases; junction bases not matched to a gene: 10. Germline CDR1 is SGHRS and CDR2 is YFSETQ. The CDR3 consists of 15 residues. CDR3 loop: CASTRGTSGGHEQYF. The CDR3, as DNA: TGCGCCAGCACCCGGGGGACTAGCGGAGGGCACGAGCAGTACTTC.

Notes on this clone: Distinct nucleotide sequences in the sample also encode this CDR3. CDR3 amino acids: CASSPLAGGTDTQYF. CDR3 nucleotides: TGTGCCAGCTCACCACTAGCGGGAGGCACAGATACGCAGTATTTT. The chain links TRBV18 to TRBJ2-3, with 9 positions matching TRBD2. Germline-derived CDR1 and CDR2 are KGHSH and LQKENI. The CDR3 consists of 15 residues. With 1 base clipped from V and 1 base from J, the junction kept 0 bases outside the gene matches.

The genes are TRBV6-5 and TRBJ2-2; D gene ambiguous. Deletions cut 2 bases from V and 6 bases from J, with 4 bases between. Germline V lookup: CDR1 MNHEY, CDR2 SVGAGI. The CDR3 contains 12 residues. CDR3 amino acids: CASSYVSGELFF. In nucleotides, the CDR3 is TGTGCCAGCAGTTACGTCTCCGGGGAGCTGTTTTTT.

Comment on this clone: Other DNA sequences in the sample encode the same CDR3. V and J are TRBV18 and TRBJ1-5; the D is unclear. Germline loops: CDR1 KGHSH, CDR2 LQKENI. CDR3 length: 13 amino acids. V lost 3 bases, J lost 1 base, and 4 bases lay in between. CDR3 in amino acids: CASSPGSNQPQHF. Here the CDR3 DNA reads TGTGCCAGCTCACCGGGAAGCAATCAGCCCCAGCATTTT.

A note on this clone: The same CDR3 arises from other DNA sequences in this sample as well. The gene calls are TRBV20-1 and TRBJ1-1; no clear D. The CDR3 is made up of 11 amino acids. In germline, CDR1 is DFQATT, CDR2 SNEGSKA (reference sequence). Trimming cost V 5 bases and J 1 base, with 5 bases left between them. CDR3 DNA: TGCAGTGCTTCACAGAACACTGAAGCTTTCTTT. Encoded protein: CSASQNTEAFF.

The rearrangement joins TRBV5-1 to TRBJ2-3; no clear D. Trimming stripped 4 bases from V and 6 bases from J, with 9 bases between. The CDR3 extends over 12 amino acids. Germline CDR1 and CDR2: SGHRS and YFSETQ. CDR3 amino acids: CASSATMDTQYF. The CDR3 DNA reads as TGCGCCAGCAGCGCCACCATGGATACGCAGTATTTT.

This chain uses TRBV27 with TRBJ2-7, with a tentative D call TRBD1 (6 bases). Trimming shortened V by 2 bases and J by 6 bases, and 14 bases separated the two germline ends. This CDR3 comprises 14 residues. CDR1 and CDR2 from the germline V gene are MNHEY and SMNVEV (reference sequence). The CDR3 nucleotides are TGTGCCAGCAGTTTACTGGGGGCTTACGCCGAGCAGTACTTC. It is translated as CASSLLGAYAEQYF.

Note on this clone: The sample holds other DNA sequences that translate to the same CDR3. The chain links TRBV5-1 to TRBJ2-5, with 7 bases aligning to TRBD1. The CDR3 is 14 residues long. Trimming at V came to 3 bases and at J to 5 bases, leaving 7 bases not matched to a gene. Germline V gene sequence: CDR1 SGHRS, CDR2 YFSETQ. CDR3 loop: CASSSRTGQETQYF. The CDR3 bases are TGCGCCAGCAGCTCGCGGACAGGCCAGGAGACCCAGTACTTC.